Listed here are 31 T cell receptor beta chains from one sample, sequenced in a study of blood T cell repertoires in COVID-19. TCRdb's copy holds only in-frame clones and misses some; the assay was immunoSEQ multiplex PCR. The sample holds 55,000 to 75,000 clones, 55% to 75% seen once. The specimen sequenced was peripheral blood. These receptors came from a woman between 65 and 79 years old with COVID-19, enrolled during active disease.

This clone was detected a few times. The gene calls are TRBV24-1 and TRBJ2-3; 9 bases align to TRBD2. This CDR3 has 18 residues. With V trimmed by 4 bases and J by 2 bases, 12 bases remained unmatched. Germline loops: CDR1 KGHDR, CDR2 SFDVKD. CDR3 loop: CATSDPSPTSGTTDTQYF. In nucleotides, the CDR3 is TGTGCCACCAGTGACCCTTCCCCGACTAGCGGTACCACAGATACGCAGTATTTT.

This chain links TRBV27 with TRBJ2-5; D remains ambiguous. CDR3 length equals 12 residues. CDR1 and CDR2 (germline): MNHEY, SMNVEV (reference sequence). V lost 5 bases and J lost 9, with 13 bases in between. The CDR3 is CASSTRGRAQYF. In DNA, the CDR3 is TGTGCCAGCAGTACCCGAGGCCGGGCCCAGTACTTC.

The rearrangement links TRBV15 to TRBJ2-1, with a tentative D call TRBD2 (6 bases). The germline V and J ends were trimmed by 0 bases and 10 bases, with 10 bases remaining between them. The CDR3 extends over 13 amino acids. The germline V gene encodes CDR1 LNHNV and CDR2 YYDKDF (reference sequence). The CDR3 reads CATSRDGGDEQFF. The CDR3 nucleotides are TGTGCCACCAGCAGAGATGGAGGGGACGAGCAGTTCTTC. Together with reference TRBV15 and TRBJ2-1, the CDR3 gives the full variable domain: DAMVIQNPRYQVTQFGKPVTLSCSQTLNHNVMYWYQQKSSQAPKLLFHYYDKDFNNEADTPDNFQSRRPNTSFCFLDIRSPGLGDTAMYLCATSRDGGDEQFFGPGTRLTVL.

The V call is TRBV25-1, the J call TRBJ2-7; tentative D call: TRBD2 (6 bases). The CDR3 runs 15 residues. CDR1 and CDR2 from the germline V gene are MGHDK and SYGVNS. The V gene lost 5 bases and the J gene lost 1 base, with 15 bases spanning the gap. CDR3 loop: CASSSYAGPSYEQYF. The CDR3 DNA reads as TGTGCCAGCAGTTCCTACGCGGGACCGTCCTACGAGCAGTACTTC.

CDR3 sequence (DNA): TGCGCCAGCAGCTTGTCCGGGACAGAAAATTCACCCCTCCACTTT. Its translation is CASSLSGTENSPLHF. The chain links TRBV5-1 to TRBJ1-6, with 7 bases matching TRBD1. Unmatched junction bases numbered 5, after V lost 1 base and J lost 7 bases. Germline V lookup: CDR1 SGHRS, CDR2 YFSETQ. The CDR3 contains 15 residues. The variable domain in full, with the rest retrieved from reference TRBV5-1 and TRBJ1-6, is KAGVTQTPRYLIKTRGQQVTLSCSPISGHRSVSWYQQTPGQGLQFLFEYFSETQRNKGNFPGRFSGRQFSNSRSEMNVSTLELGDSALYLCASSLSGTENSPLHFGNGTRLTVT.

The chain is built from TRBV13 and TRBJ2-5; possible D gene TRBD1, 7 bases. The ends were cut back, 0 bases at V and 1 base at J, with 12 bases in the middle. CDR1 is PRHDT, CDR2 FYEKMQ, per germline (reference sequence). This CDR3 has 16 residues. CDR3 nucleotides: TGTGCCAGCAGCTTAGGTGGCAGGGGGGTCCAAGAGACCCAGTACTTC. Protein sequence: CASSLGGRGVQETQYF.

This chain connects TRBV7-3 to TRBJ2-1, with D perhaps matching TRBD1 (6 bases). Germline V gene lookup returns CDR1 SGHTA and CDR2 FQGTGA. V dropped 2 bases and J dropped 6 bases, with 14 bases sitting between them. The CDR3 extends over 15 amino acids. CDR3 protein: CASSLGQGSGNEQFF. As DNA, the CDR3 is TGTGCCAGCAGCTTAGGGCAGGGGTCGGGCAATGAGCAGTTCTTC.

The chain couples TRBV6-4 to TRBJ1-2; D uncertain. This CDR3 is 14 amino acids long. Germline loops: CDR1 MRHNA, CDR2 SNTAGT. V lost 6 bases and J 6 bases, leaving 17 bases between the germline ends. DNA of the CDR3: TGTGCCAGCAGCCCAGGCAACGGGGTCGATGGCTACACCTTC. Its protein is CASSPGNGVDGYTF.

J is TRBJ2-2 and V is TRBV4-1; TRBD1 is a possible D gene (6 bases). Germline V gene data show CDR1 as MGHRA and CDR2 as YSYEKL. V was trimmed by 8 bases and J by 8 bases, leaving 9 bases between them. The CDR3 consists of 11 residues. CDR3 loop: CASAQGGELFF. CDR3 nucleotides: TGCGCCAGCGCGCAGGGGGGGGAGCTGTTTTTT.

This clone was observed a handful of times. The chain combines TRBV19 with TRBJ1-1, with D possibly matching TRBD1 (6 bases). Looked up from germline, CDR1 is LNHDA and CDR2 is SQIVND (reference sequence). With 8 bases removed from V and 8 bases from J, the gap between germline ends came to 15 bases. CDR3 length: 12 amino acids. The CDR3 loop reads CASSTGIAEAFF. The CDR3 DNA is TGTGCCAGTTCAACAGGGATTGCCGAAGCTTTCTTT. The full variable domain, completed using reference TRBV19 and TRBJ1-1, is DGGITQSPKYLFRKEGQNVTLSCEQNLNHDAMYWYRQDPGQGLRLIYYSQIVNDFQKGDIAEGYSVSREKKESFPLTVTSAQKNPTAFYLCASSTGIAEAFFGQGTRLTVV.

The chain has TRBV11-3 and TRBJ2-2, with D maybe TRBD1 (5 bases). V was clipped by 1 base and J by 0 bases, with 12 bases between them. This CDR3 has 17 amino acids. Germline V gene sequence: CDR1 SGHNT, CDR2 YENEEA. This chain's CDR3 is CASSLGLVGANTGELFF. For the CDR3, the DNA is TGTGCCAGCAGCTTAGGTCTGGTAGGGGCGAACACCGGGGAGCTGTTTTTT.

In DNA, the CDR3 is TGCAGCGTTGATAGTTCACAGGGGAGCACAGATACGCAGTATTTT. It encodes CSVDSSQGSTDTQYF. The chain has TRBV29-1 and TRBJ2-3, with 7 bases that match TRBD1. The CDR3 has 15 amino acids. CDR1 is SQVTM and CDR2 is ANQGSEA in the germline V gene. J lost 0 bases, V lost 3 bases, and 6 bases had no gene match.

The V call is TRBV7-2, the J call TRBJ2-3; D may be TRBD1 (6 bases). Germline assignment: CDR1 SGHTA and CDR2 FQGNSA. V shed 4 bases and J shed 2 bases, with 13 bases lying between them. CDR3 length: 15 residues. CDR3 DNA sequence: TGTGCCAGCAGCTCGACAGGTTGGAACACAGATACGCAGTATTTT. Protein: CASSSTGWNTDTQYF.

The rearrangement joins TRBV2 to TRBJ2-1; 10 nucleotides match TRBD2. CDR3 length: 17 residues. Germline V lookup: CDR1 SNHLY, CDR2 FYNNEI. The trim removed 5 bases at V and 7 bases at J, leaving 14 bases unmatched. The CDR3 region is CASSSRRATSGVNEQFF. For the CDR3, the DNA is TGTGCCAGCAGTTCCCGGCGGGCTACTAGCGGGGTGAATGAGCAGTTCTTC. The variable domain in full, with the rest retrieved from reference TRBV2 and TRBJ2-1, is EPEVTQTPSHQVTQMGQEVILRCVPISNHLYFYWYRQILGQKVEFLVSFYNNEISEKSEIFDDQFSVERPDGSNFTLKIRSTKLEDSAMYFCASSSRRATSGVNEQFFGPGTRLTVL.

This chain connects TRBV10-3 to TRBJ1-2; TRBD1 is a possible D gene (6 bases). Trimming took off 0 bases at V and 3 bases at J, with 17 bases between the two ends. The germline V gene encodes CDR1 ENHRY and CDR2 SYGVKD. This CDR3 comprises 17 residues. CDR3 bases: TGTGCCATCAGTGAGTCGACTCGGGGGGCGCGGGACTATGGCTACACCTTC. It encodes CAISESTRGARDYGYTF.

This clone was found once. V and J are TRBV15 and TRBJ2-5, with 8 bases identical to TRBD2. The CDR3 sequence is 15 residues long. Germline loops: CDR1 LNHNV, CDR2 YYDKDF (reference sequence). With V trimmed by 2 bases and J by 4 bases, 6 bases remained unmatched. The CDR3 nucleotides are TGTGCCACCAGCAGACTTCGGGGGGGAGGAGAGACCCAGTACTTC. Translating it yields CATSRLRGGGETQYF.

CDR3 region: CASSMYRGSNQPQHF. CDR3 sequence (DNA): TGTGCCAGTAGTATGTACAGGGGGAGCAATCAGCCCCAGCATTTT. This chain joins TRBV19 and TRBJ1-5; 8 nucleotides align to TRBD1. Looked up from germline, CDR1 is LNHDA and CDR2 is SQIVND (reference sequence). The junction had 2 bases not matched to a gene; V was cut back by 3 bases and J by 1 base. The CDR3 runs 15 residues.

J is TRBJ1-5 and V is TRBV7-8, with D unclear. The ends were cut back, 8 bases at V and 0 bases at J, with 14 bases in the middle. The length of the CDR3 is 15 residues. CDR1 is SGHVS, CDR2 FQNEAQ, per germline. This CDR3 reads CASFPGGYSNQPQHF. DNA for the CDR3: TGTGCCAGCTTTCCTGGAGGGTATAGCAATCAGCCCCAGCATTTT. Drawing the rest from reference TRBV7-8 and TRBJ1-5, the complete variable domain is GAGVSQSPRYKVAKRGQDVALRCDPISGHVSLFWYQQALGQGPEFLTYFQNEAQLDKSGLPSDRFFAERPEGSVSTLKIQRTQQEDSAVYLCASFPGGYSNQPQHFGDGTRLSIL.

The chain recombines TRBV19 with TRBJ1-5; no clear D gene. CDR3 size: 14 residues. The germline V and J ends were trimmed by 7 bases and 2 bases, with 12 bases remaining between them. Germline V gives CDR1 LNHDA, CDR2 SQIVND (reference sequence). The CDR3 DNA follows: TGTGCCAGTACGGCAGGCTCGGGCAATCAGCCCCAGCATTTT. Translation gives CASTAGSGNQPQHF.

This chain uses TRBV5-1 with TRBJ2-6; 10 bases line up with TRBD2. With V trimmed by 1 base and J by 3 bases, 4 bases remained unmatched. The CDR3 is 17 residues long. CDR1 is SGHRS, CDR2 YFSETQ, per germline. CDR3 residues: CASSLRAGGDGANVLTF. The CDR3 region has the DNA TGCGCCAGCAGCTTGAGAGCGGGAGGGGATGGGGCCAACGTCCTGACTTTC.

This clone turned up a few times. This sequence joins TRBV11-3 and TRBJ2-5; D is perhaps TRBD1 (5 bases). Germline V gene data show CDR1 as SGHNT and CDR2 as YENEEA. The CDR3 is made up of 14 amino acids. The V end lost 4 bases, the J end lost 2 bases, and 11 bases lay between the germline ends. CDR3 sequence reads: CASSSGDSQETQYF. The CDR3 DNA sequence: TGTGCCAGCAGCTCTGGCGACAGTCAAGAGACCCAGTACTTC. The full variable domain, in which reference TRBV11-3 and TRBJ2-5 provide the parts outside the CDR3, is EAGVVQSPRYKIIEKKQPVAFWCNPISGHNTLYWYLQNLGQGPELLIRYENEEAVDDSQLPKDRFSAERLKGVDSTLKIQPAELGDSAVYLCASSSGDSQETQYFGPGTRLLVL.

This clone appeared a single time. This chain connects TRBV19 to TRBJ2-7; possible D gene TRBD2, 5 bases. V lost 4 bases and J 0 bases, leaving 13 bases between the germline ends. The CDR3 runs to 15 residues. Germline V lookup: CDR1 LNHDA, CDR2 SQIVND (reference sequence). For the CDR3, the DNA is TGTGCCAGTAGTAATGGTCACCGGGGCTCCTACGAGCAGTACTTC. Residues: CASSNGHRGSYEQYF.

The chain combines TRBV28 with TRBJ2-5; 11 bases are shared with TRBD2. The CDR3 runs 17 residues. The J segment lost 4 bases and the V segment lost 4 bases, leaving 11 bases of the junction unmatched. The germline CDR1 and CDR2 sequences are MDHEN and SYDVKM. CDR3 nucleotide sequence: TGTGCCAGCAGTTCCACCTTAGCGGGAGGGCCTGGAGAGACCCAGTACTTC. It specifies CASSSTLAGGPGETQYF.

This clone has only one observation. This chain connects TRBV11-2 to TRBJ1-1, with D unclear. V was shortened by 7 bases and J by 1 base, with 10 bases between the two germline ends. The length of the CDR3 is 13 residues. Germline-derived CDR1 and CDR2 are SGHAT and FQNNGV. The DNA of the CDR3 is TGTGCCAGCACCATCTTGAGGAACACTGAAGCTTTCTTT. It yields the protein CASTILRNTEAFF.

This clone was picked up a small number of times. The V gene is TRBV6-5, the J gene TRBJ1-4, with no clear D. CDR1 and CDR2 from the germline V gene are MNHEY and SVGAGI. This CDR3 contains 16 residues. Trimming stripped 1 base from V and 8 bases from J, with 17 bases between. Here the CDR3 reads CASSYLFGVDSEKLFF. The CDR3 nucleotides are TGTGCCAGCAGTTACTTATTCGGGGTGGATAGCGAAAAACTGTTTTTT.

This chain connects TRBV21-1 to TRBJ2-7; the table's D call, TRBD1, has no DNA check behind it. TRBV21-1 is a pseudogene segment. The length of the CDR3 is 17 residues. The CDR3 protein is CASSKFQQIGRDYEQYV. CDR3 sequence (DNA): TGTGCCAGCAGCAAATTTCAGCAGATAGGCAGGGACTACGAGCAGTACGTC.

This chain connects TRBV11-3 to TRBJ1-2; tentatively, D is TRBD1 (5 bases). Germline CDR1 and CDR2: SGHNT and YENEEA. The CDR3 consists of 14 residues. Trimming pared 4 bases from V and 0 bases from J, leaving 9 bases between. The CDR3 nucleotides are TGTGCCAGCAGCTGGCAGGGTTCTAACTATGGCTACACCTTC. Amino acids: CASSWQGSNYGYTF. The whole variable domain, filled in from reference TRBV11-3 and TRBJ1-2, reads EAGVVQSPRYKIIEKKQPVAFWCNPISGHNTLYWYLQNLGQGPELLIRYENEEAVDDSQLPKDRFSAERLKGVDSTLKIQPAELGDSAVYLCASSWQGSNYGYTFGSGTRLTVV.

CDR3 region: CASSRDRPPGTGELFF. The CDR3 region has the DNA TGTGCCAGCTCACGCGACAGGCCACCGGGGACCGGGGAGCTGTTTTTT. The chain links TRBV18 to TRBJ2-2; tentative D call: TRBD1 (6 bases). CDR1 KGHSH and CDR2 LQKENI come from the germline V gene. The ends were cut back, 4 bases at V and 5 bases at J, with 17 bases in the middle. CDR3 length: 16 amino acids.

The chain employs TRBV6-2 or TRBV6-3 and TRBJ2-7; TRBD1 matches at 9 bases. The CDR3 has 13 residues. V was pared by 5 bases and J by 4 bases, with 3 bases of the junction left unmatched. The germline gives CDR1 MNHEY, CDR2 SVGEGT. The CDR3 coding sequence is TGTGCCAGCAGTCGGGACAGGGATTACGAGCAGTACTTC. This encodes CASSRDRDYEQYF.

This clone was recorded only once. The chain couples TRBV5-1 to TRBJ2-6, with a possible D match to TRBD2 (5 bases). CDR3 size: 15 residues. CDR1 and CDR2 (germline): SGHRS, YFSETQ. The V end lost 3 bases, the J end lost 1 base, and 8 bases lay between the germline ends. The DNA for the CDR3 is TGCGCCAGCAGCTATACGGGATCTGGGGCCAACGTCCTGACTTTC. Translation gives CASSYTGSGANVLTF.

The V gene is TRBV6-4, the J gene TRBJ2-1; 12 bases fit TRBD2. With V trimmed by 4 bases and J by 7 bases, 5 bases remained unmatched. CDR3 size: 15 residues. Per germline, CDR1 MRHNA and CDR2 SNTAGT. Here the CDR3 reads CASSAGTSGSNEQFF. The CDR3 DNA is TGTGCCAGCAGTGCCGGGACTAGCGGGTCAAATGAGCAGTTCTTC.